Each of the 23 T cell receptor beta chains below was sequenced from the same sample in a study of T-cell memory formation after mild COVID-19. TCRdb reprocessed the 5' RACE reads via MiXCR and lists one record per CDR3 protein. The table shows 300,000 to 350,000 distinct CDR3 sequences, with roughly a fifth occurring only once. Sequenced input: PBMCs or a T cell subset sorted from them (not recorded which). Receptors were obtained from a man in his late teens or twenties who had mild COVID-19 (a few samples of this study predate the infection). Cell type and time point are not known.

This chain joins TRBV5-4 and TRBJ2-1, with D possibly TRBD2 on 5 matching bases. The germline gives CDR1 SGHNT, CDR2 YYREEE (reference sequence). The V gene lost 4 bases and the J gene lost 0 bases, with 11 bases spanning the gap. The CDR3 totals 15 residues. The CDR3, as DNA: TGTGCCAGCAGCATCGAGCGGAGCTCCTACAATGAGCAGTTCTTC. Encoded protein: CASSIERSSYNEQFF.

The chain carries TRBV7-3 and TRBJ2-5, with 11 bases matching TRBD2. CDR1 is SGHTA, CDR2 FQGTGA, per germline. The CDR3 runs 14 residues. Trimming at V came to 5 bases and at J to 4 bases, leaving 3 bases not matched to a gene. For the CDR3, the DNA is TGTGCCAGCAGCCAAGGGACTAGCGGAGAGACCCAGTACTTC. Translation: CASSQGTSGETQYF.

This clonotype was counted only a few times. The rearrangement uses TRBV11-2 and TRBJ2-3, with D uncertain. The CDR3 has 14 amino acids. Deletions cut 10 bases from V and 2 bases from J, with 16 bases between. The germline V gene has CDR1 SGHAT and CDR2 FQNNGV. As DNA, the CDR3 is TGTGCCACCGGTCGTGGGTGGTCCACAGATACGCAGTATTTT. Amino acids: CATGRGWSTDTQYF.

V and J are TRBV5-1 and TRBJ1-6, with D possibly matching TRBD1 (6 bases). The CDR3 spans 16 residues. The germline V and J ends were trimmed by 0 bases and 8 bases, with 15 bases remaining between them. The germline V gene encodes CDR1 SGHRS and CDR2 YFSETQ. The CDR3 nucleotides are TGCGCCAGCAGCTTGGGTGGCAGGGGCTCCGATTCACCCCTCCACTTT. This sequence encodes CASSLGGRGSDSPLHF.

The chain has TRBV4-2 and TRBJ2-5, with a weak D call TRBD1 (6 bases). Germline lookup yields CDR1 LGHNA and CDR2 YNFKEQ. V lost 2 bases and J lost 6, with 13 bases in between. The CDR3 loop spans 14 amino acids. The CDR3 is CASSQTGIVKTQYF. In DNA form, the CDR3 reads TGTGCCAGCAGCCAAACAGGGATTGTGAAGACCCAGTACTTC.

This rearrangement joins TRBV4-1 to TRBJ2-4; no clear D gene. The germline V and J ends were trimmed by 0 bases and 0 bases, with 9 bases remaining between them. CDR3 length: 16 amino acids. Looked up from germline, CDR1 is MGHRA and CDR2 is YSYEKL. CDR3 sequence: CASSQDGSGAKNIQYF. CDR3 in DNA: TGCGCCAGCAGCCAAGACGGATCGGGAGCCAAAAACATTCAGTACTTC.

A few counts support this clonotype. This chain links TRBV28 with TRBJ2-1, with a tentative D call TRBD1 (5 bases). Trimming left V 1 base short and J 9 bases short, with 19 bases between. CDR3 length: 16 amino acids. Germline V gives CDR1 MDHEN, CDR2 SYDVKM. The chain's CDR3 is CASSLLSGSALSEQFF. The CDR3 bases are TGTGCCAGCAGTTTATTATCAGGGTCGGCGCTCAGTGAGCAGTTCTTC.

This clonotype was recorded a few times. The gene calls are TRBV7-9 and TRBJ2-7, with a possible D match to TRBD1 (7 bases). The CDR3 is 15 amino acids. Germline CDR1 is SEHNR and CDR2 is FQNEAQ (reference sequence). Trimming cost V 5 bases and J 4 bases, with 18 bases left between them. The CDR3 DNA sequence: TGTGCCAGCAGCCCTAGCCCCCAGGGGGGATACGAGCAGTACTTC. Its protein is CASSPSPQGGYEQYF.

The V gene is TRBV7-2, the J gene TRBJ1-1; D is unclear. The CDR3 totals 15 residues. The V end lost 1 base, the J end lost 0 bases, and 9 bases lay between the germline ends. Germline V gives CDR1 SGHTA, CDR2 FQGNSA. Here the CDR3 DNA reads TGTGCCAGCAGCTTAGTGTGGGCCCTGAACACTGAAGCTTTCTTT. Its translation: CASSLVWALNTEAFF.

This clonotype was observed many times. The V gene is TRBV9, the J gene TRBJ2-1, with 8 bases aligning to TRBD2. CDR1 is SGDLS and CDR2 is YYNGEE in the germline V gene. The CDR3 extends over 14 amino acids. V gave up 5 bases and J gave up 4 bases; unmatched junction bases: 5. CDR3 sequence: CASSGSGGYNEQFF. The CDR3 nucleotides are TGTGCCAGCAGTGGGAGCGGGGGATACAATGAGCAGTTCTTC. Drawing the rest from reference TRBV9 and TRBJ2-1, the complete variable domain is DSGVTQTPKHLITATGQRVTLRCSPRSGDLSVYWYQQSLDQGLQFLIQYYNGEERAKGNILERFSAQQFPDLHSELNLSSLELGDSALYFCASSGSGGYNEQFFGPGTRLTVL.

This chain joins TRBV9 and TRBJ2-2, with no clear D. V lost 0 bases and J 3 bases, leaving 6 bases between the germline ends. The CDR3 totals 14 residues. Germline V gene sequence: CDR1 SGDLS, CDR2 YYNGEE. This CDR3 is CASSVAGHTGELFF. For the CDR3, the DNA is TGTGCCAGCAGCGTAGCTGGTCACACCGGGGAGCTGTTTTTT.

This clonotype was counted between two and nine times. V is TRBV12-3 or TRBV12-4 and J is TRBJ2-7; either TRBD1 or TRBD2 may fit D (6 bases each). The CDR3 runs to 15 residues. V was clipped by 6 bases and J by 1 base, with 16 bases between them. The CDR3 bases are TGTGCCAGCAGCACAACAGGGAGGAGGTCCTACGAGCAGTACTTC. Protein: CASSTTGRRSYEQYF.

The rearrangement links TRBV4-3 to TRBJ1-5; D is possibly TRBD1 (6 bases). Trimming took 3 bases from V and 6 from J, leaving 30 bases between them. The V gene's germline CDR1 is LGHNA and CDR2 YSLEER. The CDR3 spans 20 residues. CDR3 sequence (DNA): TGCGCCAGCAGCCAGAGGAGAGGCTCGGAGGCCGGGGACATCAGTCAGCCCCAGCATTTT. Translated: CASSQRRGSEAGDISQPQHF.

The rearrangement links TRBV9 to TRBJ1-1, with D possibly matching TRBD1 (5 bases). The CDR3 consists of 13 residues. The V and J ends lost 3 bases and 5 bases respectively, with 11 bases between them. Germline V CDR1 and CDR2: SGDLS, YYNGEE. Here the CDR3 reads CASSGGAGTEAFF. CDR3 DNA: TGTGCCAGCAGCGGGGGCGCGGGGACTGAAGCTTTCTTT.

There are a few counts of this clonotype. V usage is TRBV27 and J usage is TRBJ1-3, with 7 bases fitting TRBD1. J was trimmed by 2 bases and V by 9 bases; bases with no gene match: 7. Germline assignment: CDR1 MNHEY and CDR2 SMNVEV (reference sequence). The CDR3 spans 14 residues. The CDR3 nucleotides are TGTGCCAGTAAAACCGGGACAGCTGGAAACACCATATATTTT. Encoded protein: CASKTGTAGNTIYF.

In this sample, this clonotype turned up a few times. The V call is TRBV5-5, the J call TRBJ2-2, with TRBD2 matching over 7 bases. Germline lookup yields CDR1 SGHKS and CDR2 YYEKEE (reference sequence). V lost 6 bases and J lost 0; bases outside the gene matches: 8. The CDR3 consists of 16 residues. The chain's CDR3 is CASTPRGDANTGELFF. CDR3 nucleotides: TGTGCCAGCACCCCACGGGGGGATGCGAACACCGGGGAGCTGTTTTTT.

The rearrangement joins TRBV10-3 to TRBJ2-3; no clear D gene. The CDR3 spans 14 residues. Trimming pared 3 bases from V and 2 bases from J, leaving 9 bases between. The germline gives CDR1 ENHRY, CDR2 SYGVKD. In DNA, the CDR3 is TGTGCCATCAGTGAAAACGGATACACAGATACGCAGTATTTT. Residues: CAISENGYTDTQYF.

This clonotype was counted between two and nine times. The chain has TRBV6-6 and TRBJ2-7; tentatively, D is TRBD1 (6 bases). Germline V gene data show CDR1 as MNHNY and CDR2 as SVGAGI (reference sequence). The CDR3 loop spans 14 amino acids. V was shortened by 6 bases and J by 3 bases, with 15 bases between the two germline ends. The CDR3 loop is CASRGTGTHYEQYV. Written as DNA, the CDR3 is TGTGCCAGCAGAGGCACCGGGACACACTACGAGCAGTACGTC.

The gene calls are TRBV15 and TRBJ1-3, with D unresolved. The CDR3 has 12 residues. Germline-derived CDR1 and CDR2 are LNHNV and YYDKDF (reference sequence). V dropped 0 bases and J dropped 5 bases, with 2 bases sitting between them. The CDR3 DNA reads as TGTGCCACCAGCAGAGATAGAAACACCATATATTTT. Protein sequence: CATSRDRNTIYF.

This clonotype has just a few counts. This chain connects TRBV4-2 to TRBJ2-2; no clear D gene. CDR1 is LGHNA, CDR2 YNFKEQ, per germline. The CDR3 consists of 19 residues. The V gene lost 0 bases and the J gene lost 8 bases, with 25 bases spanning the gap. The CDR3: CASSQDSRGPEWRPGELFF. The CDR3 nucleotides are TGTGCCAGCAGCCAAGATTCGCGTGGACCCGAATGGCGTCCTGGGGAGCTGTTTTTT.

The chain is built from TRBV5-6 and TRBJ1-2; TRBD1 matches 9 bases. V was clipped by 5 bases and J by 4 bases; unmatched bases: 9. CDR3 length: 15 residues. CDR1 is SGHDT and CDR2 is YYEEEE in the germline V gene. The CDR3 spells CASRRTTGGIYGYTF. Written as DNA, the CDR3 is TGTGCCAGCAGAAGAACGACAGGGGGTATCTATGGCTACACCTTC. Looking up the rest from reference TRBV5-6 and TRBJ1-2 gives the full variable domain: DAGVTQSPTHLIKTRGQQVTLRCSPKSGHDTVSWYQQALGQGPQFIFQYYEEEERQRGNFPDRFSGHQFPNYSSELNVNALLLGDSALYLCASRRTTGGIYGYTFGSGTRLTVV.

The CDR3 loop reads CASSPPGQGIAEAFF. The CDR3 coding sequence is TGTGCCAGCAGCCCCCCGGGACAGGGGATAGCTGAAGCTTTCTTT. This chain links TRBV7-2 with TRBJ1-1; TRBD1 matches at 10 bases. J was trimmed by 6 bases and V by 5 bases; bases with no gene match: 9. CDR1 and CDR2 from the germline V gene are SGHTA and FQGNSA. This CDR3 has 15 residues.

The rearrangement uses TRBV4-3 and TRBJ2-6; perhaps TRBD2 as D (5 bases). V was cut by 1 base and J by 0 bases, with 10 bases left in between. The germline V gene has CDR1 LGHNA and CDR2 YSLEER. This CDR3 is built from 17 residues. In DNA, the CDR3 is TGCGCCAGCAGCCAAGTAGGGAGAAGCTCTGGGGCCAACGTCCTGACTTTC. The encoded protein is CASSQVGRSSGANVLTF.